What follows are 9 T cell receptor beta chains derived from one specimen sequenced in a study of technical replicates of blood from several donors. Repertoires were generated with immunoSEQ multiplex PCR, while TCRdb's copy carries only in-frame clones and drops some. The sample yields some 80,000 clones, about 90% seen once. Sequencing used T cells isolated from PBMCs. The origin of the receptors is a human donor in good health.

The chain employs TRBV4-1 and TRBJ2-2; a possible D gene is TRBD1 (6 bases). There are 13 residues in the CDR3. Germline CDR1 reads MGHRA; CDR2 reads YSYEKL. Trimming stripped 5 bases from V and 7 bases from J, with 11 bases between. The CDR3 nucleotides are TGCGCCAGCAGCGTCAGGGGTTTCGGGGAGCTGTTTTTT. This encodes CASSVRGFGELFF.

The chain is built from TRBV28 and TRBJ2-7, with a possible D match to TRBD2 (5 bases). The V and J ends lost 1 base and 0 bases respectively, with 13 bases between them. CDR1 and CDR2 from the germline V gene are MDHEN and SYDVKM. CDR3 length: 16 amino acids. The CDR3 sequence: CASSLSASRLSYEQYF. CDR3 DNA sequence: TGTGCCAGCAGTTTATCTGCTAGCCGCCTCTCCTACGAGCAGTACTTC.

The chain recombines TRBV28 with TRBJ2-3; D remains ambiguous. The CDR3 is made up of 12 amino acids. Germline values: CDR1 MDHEN, CDR2 SYDVKM. V lost 6 bases and J lost 4, with 8 bases in between. CDR3 sequence (DNA): TGTGCCAGCAGCCCTAGACCAGATACGCAGTATTTT. This encodes CASSPRPDTQYF.

This rearrangement joins TRBV7-6 to TRBJ1-3, with D possibly being TRBD1 (5 bases). V lost 5 bases to trimming and J lost 0 bases, with 11 bases between them. Germline CDR1 is SGHVS and CDR2 is FNYEAQ. The CDR3 runs 15 residues. Written as DNA, the CDR3 is TGTGCCAGCAGCGCAGGGATAAGCTCTGGAAACACCATATATTTT. Translating gives CASSAGISSGNTIYF. Together with reference TRBV7-6 and TRBJ1-3, the CDR3 gives the full variable domain: GAGVSQSPRYKVTKRGQDVALRCDPISGHVSLYWYRQALGQGPEFLTYFNYEAQQDKSGLPNDRFSAERPEGSISTLTIQRTEQRDSAMYRCASSAGISSGNTIYFGEGSWLTVV.

This rearrangement joins TRBV18 to TRBJ1-1, with TRBD1 identical over 7 bases. CDR3 length equals 15 residues. The J segment lost 0 bases and the V segment lost 3 bases, leaving 4 bases of the junction unmatched. Germline CDR1 is KGHSH and CDR2 is LQKENI. This CDR3 reads CASSPDRFVNTEAFF. The CDR3 nucleotides read TGTGCCAGCTCACCGGACAGGTTTGTGAACACTGAAGCTTTCTTT. Full variable domain (missing parts from reference TRBV18 and TRBJ1-1): NAGVMQNPRHLVRRRGQEARLRCSPMKGHSHVYWYRQLPEEGLKFMVYLQKENIIDESGMPKERFSAEFPKEGPSILRIQQVVRGDSAAYFCASSPDRFVNTEAFFGQGTRLTVV.

This clone was found a few times. V is TRBV10-1 and J is TRBJ1-1; the match to TRBD1 covers 9 bases. V shed 7 bases and J 4 bases; nucleotides not matched to a gene: 4. CDR1 WNHNN and CDR2 SYGVQD come from the germline V gene (reference sequence). There are 13 residues in the CDR3. Here the CDR3 DNA reads TGCGCCAGCACCAGACAGGGGGGCACTGAAGCTTTCTTT. This translates into CASTRQGGTEAFF.

The V and J genes are TRBV7-6 and TRBJ2-1; TRBD2 matches 8 bases. The CDR3 length is 15 residues. Germline loops: CDR1 SGHVS, CDR2 FNYEAQ. The junction had 7 bases not matched to a gene; V was cut back by 8 bases and J by 1 base. The CDR3 is CASYSGSMSYNEQFF. The CDR3 DNA sequence: TGTGCCAGCTACAGCGGGAGCATGTCCTACAATGAGCAGTTCTTC.

This sequence joins TRBV5-6 and TRBJ2-7, with TRBD2 matching 8 bases. CDR1 and CDR2 (germline): SGHDT, YYEEEE. CDR3 length: 14 residues. The V gene end was trimmed by 2 bases and the J gene end by 5 bases; junction bases not matched to a gene: 6. In DNA form, the CDR3 reads TGTGCCAGCAGCTTCCGGGAGGGCCGGAACGAGCAGTACTTC. Protein sequence: CASSFREGRNEQYF. The full variable domain, in which reference TRBV5-6 and TRBJ2-7 provide the parts outside the CDR3, is DAGVTQSPTHLIKTRGQQVTLRCSPKSGHDTVSWYQQALGQGPQFIFQYYEEEERQRGNFPDRFSGHQFPNYSSELNVNALLLGDSALYLCASSFREGRNEQYFGPGTRLTVT.

The chain uses TRBV10-1 and TRBJ1-1; TRBD1 might be the D (6 bases). The CDR3 length is 14 residues. Germline CDR1 WNHNN, CDR2 SYGVQD (reference sequence). Trimming removed 1 base from V and 11 bases from J, with 17 bases in between. In nucleotides, the CDR3 is TGCGCCAGCAGTGAGTACAGGGTAGTAAAGAAGGCTTTCTTT. As protein: CASSEYRVVKKAFF.